These 8 T cell receptor beta chains were all obtained from the same sample, sequenced in a study of response to subunit inactivated influenza vaccine. Via MiXCR, TCRdb re-called the RT-PCR reads, giving one row per CDR3 protein. The sample has around 760,000 distinct CDR3 sequences, approximately 13% seen once; the top ten hold 5.5% to 7%. Sequencing used PBMCs from blood, obtained 14 to 15 days before vaccination. The receptors derive from a man over 45 who received an inactivated influenza vaccine.

The CDR3 reads CSARDLLAGGQQFF. CDR3 nucleotides: TGCAGTGCTAGAGATTTACTAGCGGGGGGGCAGCAGTTCTTC. The V call is TRBV20-1, the J call TRBJ2-1; 13 positions match TRBD2. The CDR3 runs 14 residues. V lost 0 bases to trimming and J lost 11 bases; unmatched junction nucleotides: 4. Germline V gene lookup returns CDR1 DFQATT and CDR2 SNEGSKA (reference sequence).

This clonotype was counted at least ten times. The genes are TRBV6-1 and TRBJ2-4, with D possibly being TRBD1 (5 bases). The V and J ends lost 9 bases and 0 bases respectively, with 12 bases between them. Germline-derived CDR1 and CDR2 are MNHNS and SASEGT. There are 14 residues in the CDR3. CDR3 region: CASRDRLAKNIQYF. CDR3 sequence (DNA): TGTGCCAGTCGAGACAGACTAGCCAAAAACATTCAGTACTTC.

This clonotype was found many times. The gene calls are TRBV12-3 or TRBV12-4 and TRBJ2-2, with 10 bases aligning to TRBD2. The CDR3 length is 16 residues. With 2 bases clipped from V and 4 bases from J, the junction kept 4 bases outside the gene matches. CDR3 loop: CASSLSSGGTTGELFF. Written as DNA, the CDR3 is TGTGCCAGCAGTTTATCTAGCGGGGGAACCACCGGGGAGCTGTTTTTT.

This chain links TRBV24-1 with TRBJ2-3; 10 bases agree with TRBD2. CDR1 and CDR2 from the germline V gene are KGHDR and SFDVKD. After removal of 6 bases from V and 4 bases from J, the junction contained 6 bases not matched to a gene. This CDR3 is built from 15 residues. CDR3 nucleotide sequence: TGTGCCACCAGTACCCTAGCGGGAGTCGCAGATACGCAGTATTTT. Its protein product is CATSTLAGVADTQYF.

This clonotype was recorded a few times. V is TRBV3-1 and J is TRBJ2-1, with TRBD1 as a possible D gene (8 bases). CDR3 length: 19 residues. CDR1 is LGHDT, CDR2 YNNKEL, per germline (reference sequence). Trimming pared 3 bases from V and 4 bases from J, leaving 25 bases between. CDR3 sequence (DNA): TGTGCCAGCAGCCACCCCGCCGGGACTACAGGGGGGGCTTACAATGAGCAGTTCTTC. Translating it yields CASSHPAGTTGGAYNEQFF.

This clonotype came up many times. The chain employs TRBV5-1 and TRBJ2-7, with a tentative D call TRBD2 (6 bases). CDR3 size: 15 residues. Deletions cut 0 bases from V and 5 bases from J, with 15 bases between. Germline V gene lookup returns CDR1 SGHRS and CDR2 YFSETQ. DNA for the CDR3: TGCGCCAGCAGCTTGGAAGGTACTAGCCGGCACGAGCAGTACTTC. Amino acid sequence: CASSLEGTSRHEQYF.

This clonotype has a handful of counts. The J gene is TRBJ2-1, the V gene TRBV3-1, with 7 bases that match TRBD2. The V segment lost 6 bases and the J segment 5 bases; nucleotides outside the gene matches: 7. This CDR3 comprises 14 residues. Germline CDR1 reads LGHDT; CDR2 reads YNNKEL (reference sequence). The CDR3 bases are TGTGCCAGCAGACTCACCGCGGGGGACAATGAGCAGTTCTTC. Protein: CASRLTAGDNEQFF.

The genes are TRBV19 and TRBJ2-6, with unresolved D. The V end lost 0 bases, the J end lost 1 base, and 4 bases lay between the germline ends. This CDR3 is 15 amino acids long. Germline CDR1 is LNHDA and CDR2 is SQIVND (reference sequence). CDR3 in amino acids: CASSIDGSGANVLTF. CDR3 nucleotide sequence: TGTGCCAGTAGTATAGATGGGTCTGGGGCCAACGTCCTGACTTTC.